This entry is about one T cell receptor (beta chain). Its antigen is not known. Taking about 19-32 mg of unsorted bulk tissue, the authors co-extracted RNA and DNA. Whichever tumor sample was examined, it had over 90% viable tumor cells. These data belong to a study of tumor-infiltrating lymphocytes in primary liver carcinoma. Study findings and constraints: Only about 8-25% of top clones spanned all five tumor regions.

The researchers produced TCR beta cDNA from 500 to 550 ng total RNA with a constant-region primer. Libraries covering TCR beta were generated through three nested multiplex PCR rounds (using a slightly modified ARM-PCR). TCRdb reanalysed the multiplex PCR reads using MiXCR and keeps one entry per CDR3 protein. The data contain approximately 110,000 distinct CDR3 sequences, 50% to 80% of them singletons. Sequencing used liver tumor tissue from sampling region 3. Subset denoted: tumor region T3, left-lateral pole. This sequence was found in a woman aged 55-69 years with primary liver carcinoma and hepatitis B virus infection.

The CDR3 nucleotides are TGTGCCAGCGGACCGCGACAGAGCTCCTACGAGCAGTACTTC. It yields the protein CASGPRQSSYEQYF. J is TRBJ2-7 and V is TRBV14; D might be TRBD1 (5 bases). Trimming removed 8 bases from V and 0 bases from J, with 14 bases in between. CDR3 length: 14 amino acids. Per the germline V gene, CDR1 is SGHDN and CDR2 is FVKESK.